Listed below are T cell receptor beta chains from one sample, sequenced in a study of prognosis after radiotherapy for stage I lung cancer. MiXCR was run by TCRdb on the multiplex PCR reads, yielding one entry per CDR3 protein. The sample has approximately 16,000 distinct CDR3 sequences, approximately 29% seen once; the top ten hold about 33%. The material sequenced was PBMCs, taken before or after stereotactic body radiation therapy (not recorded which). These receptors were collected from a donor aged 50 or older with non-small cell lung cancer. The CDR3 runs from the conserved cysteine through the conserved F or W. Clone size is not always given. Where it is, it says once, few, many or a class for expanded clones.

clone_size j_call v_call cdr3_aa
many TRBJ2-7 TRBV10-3 CAISPQVGVLGEQYF
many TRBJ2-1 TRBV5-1 CASSLLGLENHNEQFF
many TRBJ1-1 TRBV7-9 CASSWGLGQGGTEAFF
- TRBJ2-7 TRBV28 CASISPRQGIYEQYF
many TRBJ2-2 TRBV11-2 CASSTWTTNTGELFF
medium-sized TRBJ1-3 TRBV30 CAWSGDRGPGNTIYF
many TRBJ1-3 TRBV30 CAWSPLRSGNTIYF
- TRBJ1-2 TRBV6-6 CASSYSGQRFCCGYTF
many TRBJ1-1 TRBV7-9 CASSPSQGLNTEAFF
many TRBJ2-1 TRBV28 CASSFPGQPYNEQFF
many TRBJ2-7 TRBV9 CASSPKGRSVVEQYF
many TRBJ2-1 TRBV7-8 CASSLAASSYNEQFF
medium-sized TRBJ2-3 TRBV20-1 CSATGTSGSTDTQYF
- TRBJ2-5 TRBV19 CASRPEGRIETQYF
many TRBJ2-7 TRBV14 CASSHDRLAGVGEQYF
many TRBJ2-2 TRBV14 CASSQLRGSGTGELFF
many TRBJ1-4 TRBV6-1 CASRFRAIDEKLFF
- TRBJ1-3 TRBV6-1 CASSLTGLSPVNTIYF
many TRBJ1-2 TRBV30 CAWSVRRSYGYTF
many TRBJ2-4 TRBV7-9 CASSPPLRYGGAKNIQYF
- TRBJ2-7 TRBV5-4 CASSLGDPYEQYF
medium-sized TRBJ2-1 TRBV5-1 CASSPLAGPYNEQFF
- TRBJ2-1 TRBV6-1 CASRKGRWTAGNQQFF
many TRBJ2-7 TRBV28 CASRDRVYEQYF
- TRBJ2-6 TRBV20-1 CSARDLAAGPGSGSNVLTF
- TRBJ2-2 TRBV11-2 CASSLGCANTGELFF
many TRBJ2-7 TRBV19 CASSIKSSGRLNEQYF
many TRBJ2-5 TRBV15 CATSRGLAGETQYF
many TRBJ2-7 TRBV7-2 CASSTRGGQGSSYEQYF
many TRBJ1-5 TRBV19 CASSIAAVSNQPQHF
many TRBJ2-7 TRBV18 CASSPNRGPYEQYF
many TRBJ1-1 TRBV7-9 CASSLATGGSTEAFF
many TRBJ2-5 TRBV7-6 CASSFSETEQETQYF
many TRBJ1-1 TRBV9 CASSVGEGLNTEAFF
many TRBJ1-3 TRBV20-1 CSASGDSPGVGNTIYF
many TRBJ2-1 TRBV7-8 CASSPRGLREGYNEQFF
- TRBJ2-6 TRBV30 CAWSSRGLSGANVLTF
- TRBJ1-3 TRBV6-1 CASSEAPTGFRNTIYF
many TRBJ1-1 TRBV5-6 CASSLVRGLNTEAFF
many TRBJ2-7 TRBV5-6 CASSLVGRGRQGGSYEQYF
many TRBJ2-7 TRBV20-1 CSAGSTGHGEQYF
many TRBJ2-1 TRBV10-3 CAIHRTGAISYNEQFF
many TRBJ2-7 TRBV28 CASSLLTSGRYYEQYF
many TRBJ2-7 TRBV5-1 CASSWIGTSYEQYF
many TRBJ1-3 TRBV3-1 CASSQAGNTIYF